These T cell receptor beta chains were read from a single sample in a study of regulatory T cells in long-lasting Graves disease. TCRdb processed the multiplex PCR reads anew with MiXCR; each CDR3 protein has one entry. The top ten hold roughly 26% of the sample, which has under 450,000 distinct CDR3 sequences, around 22% seen once. The input for sequencing was peripheral blood mononuclear cells (PBMCs), taken when the disease was refractory, from a patient treated with antithyroid drugs. The receptor source for this set is a female donor with Graves disease. The CDR3 runs from the conserved cysteine through the conserved F or W. Each record gives: J gene, clone size, D gene, V gene, CDR3 protein, CDR3 DNA. A D gene is named only where the DNA matches it firmly. A row's size may be missing; if present it is once, few, many or a size class.

J gene: TRBJ1-1
clone size: few
D gene: NA
V gene: TRBV18
CDR3 protein: CASSPENTMNTEAFF
CDR3 DNA: TGTGCCAGCTCACCCGAGAACACAATGAACACTGAAGCTTTCTTT

J gene: TRBJ1-2
clone size: NA
D gene: NA
V gene: TRBV29-1
CDR3 protein: CSVPTPQGSRYGYTF
CDR3 DNA: TGCAGCGTCCCAACCCCACAGGGTAGTAGGTATGGCTACACCTTC

J gene: TRBJ1-5
clone size: NA
D gene: NA
V gene: TRBV6-9
CDR3 protein: CASSFRDPRQPQHF
CDR3 DNA: TGTGCCAGCAGTTTCAGGGACCCTAGGCAGCCCCAGCATTTT

J gene: TRBJ1-5
clone size: few
D gene: NA
V gene: TRBV7-9
CDR3 protein: CASSLDTGRNQPQHF
CDR3 DNA: TGTGCCAGCAGCTTAGACACAGGACGCAATCAGCCCCAGCATTTT

J gene: TRBJ2-7
clone size: NA
D gene: NA
V gene: TRBV11-1
CDR3 protein: CASSPTASSYEQYF
CDR3 DNA: TGTGCCAGCAGCCCGACTGCTAGCTCCTACGAGCAGTACTTC

J gene: TRBJ1-1
clone size: few
D gene: NA
V gene: TRBV3-1
CDR3 protein: CASSIGKNTEAFF
CDR3 DNA: TGTGCCAGCAGCATCGGGAAGAACACTGAAGCTTTCTTT

J gene: TRBJ2-5
clone size: few
D gene: NA
V gene: TRBV10-3
CDR3 protein: CAIRSGTTQETQYF
CDR3 DNA: TGTGCCATCAGATCCGGGACAACCCAAGAGACCCAGTACTTC

J gene: TRBJ2-3
clone size: NA
D gene: TRBD1
V gene: TRBV7-8
CDR3 protein: CASRAGTGVADTQYF
CDR3 DNA: TGTGCCAGCAGGGCCGGGACAGGGGTGGCAGATACGCAGTATTTT

J gene: TRBJ1-2
clone size: NA
D gene: TRBD1
V gene: TRBV3-1
CDR3 protein: CASSQGQGGGYTF
CDR3 DNA: TGTGCCAGCAGCCAAGGACAGGGCGGGGGCTACACCTTC

J gene: TRBJ2-5
clone size: few
D gene: TRBD1
V gene: TRBV12-3/TRBV12-4
CDR3 protein: CASSLIAGGTIIEETQYF
CDR3 DNA: TGTGCCAGCAGTTTAATCGCAGGGGGCACGATTATAGAAGAGACCCAGTACTTC

J gene: TRBJ2-7
clone size: many
D gene: TRBD1
V gene: TRBV12-3/TRBV12-4
CDR3 protein: CASSQGDEQYF
CDR3 DNA: TGTGCCAGCAGCCAGGGGGACGAGCAGTACTTC